Listed below are T cell receptor beta chains from one sample, sequenced in a study of shared clonotypes between healthy human individuals. Here immunoSEQ multiplex PCR was the method, and the copy in TCRdb shows in-frame clones only, minus some. The sample consists of 2,500,000 or so clones, roughly 93% of them appearing once. The sequencing sample was made of naive CD4+ T cells from PBMCs. The receptors derive from a man aged 18 to 35 in good health. Some clones in this sample may be carry-over from other donors' samples. Both conserved end residues are part of each CDR3. Each record gives: CDR3 length, J gene, clone size, D gene, V gene, CDR3 protein, CDR3 DNA. D genes are given only for firm matches. The size entry is marked missing in some rows and otherwise reads once, few, many or a size class.

cdr3_length: 14; j_call: TRBJ2-3; clone_size: -; d_call: -; v_call: TRBV12-5; cdr3_aa: CASGPQVPTDTQYF; cdr3_nt: TGTGCTAGTGGTCCCCAGGTCCCAACAGATACGCAGTATTTT
cdr3_length: 15; j_call: TRBJ1-5; clone_size: -; d_call: TRBD1; v_call: TRBV6-1; cdr3_aa: CASSLTGAANQPQHF; cdr3_nt: TGTGCCAGCAGTCTTACAGGGGCCGCCAATCAGCCCCAGCATTTT
cdr3_length: 14; j_call: TRBJ2-1; clone_size: -; d_call: TRBD1; v_call: TRBV27; cdr3_aa: CASTHGRGNNEQFF; cdr3_nt: TGTGCCAGCACCCACGGCAGGGGGAACAATGAGCAGTTCTTC
cdr3_length: 17; j_call: TRBJ2-1; clone_size: -; d_call: -; v_call: TRBV7-6; cdr3_aa: CASSLQIPQGVRGEQFF; cdr3_nt: TGTGCCAGCAGCTTACAGATCCCGCAGGGAGTTCGTGGGGAGCAGTTCTTC
cdr3_length: 15; j_call: TRBJ2-1; clone_size: -; d_call: TRBD1; v_call: TRBV2; cdr3_aa: CASSVDRGSYNEQFF; cdr3_nt: TGTGCCAGCAGTGTTGACAGGGGTTCCTACAATGAGCAGTTCTTC
cdr3_length: 14; j_call: TRBJ2-3; clone_size: -; d_call: TRBD1; v_call: TRBV30; cdr3_aa: CAWSIRQGTDTQYF; cdr3_nt: TGTGCCTGGAGTATTAGACAGGGAACAGATACGCAGTATTTT
cdr3_length: 11; j_call: TRBJ2-1; clone_size: -; d_call: -; v_call: TRBV2; cdr3_aa: CASHRGNEQFF; cdr3_nt: TGTGCCAGCCATCGGGGCAATGAGCAGTTCTTC
cdr3_length: 12; j_call: TRBJ2-2; clone_size: -; d_call: -; v_call: TRBV7-2; cdr3_aa: CASSHYTGELFF; cdr3_nt: TGTGCCAGCAGCCACTACACCGGGGAGCTGTTTTTT
cdr3_length: 16; j_call: TRBJ2-1; clone_size: -; d_call: TRBD2; v_call: TRBV9; cdr3_aa: CASSESSGSSFNEQFF; cdr3_nt: TGTGCCAGCAGCGAAAGTAGCGGGAGCTCGTTCAATGAGCAGTTCTTC
cdr3_length: 16; j_call: TRBJ2-1; clone_size: -; d_call: -; v_call: TRBV6-6; cdr3_aa: CASLGGGRSSYNEQFF; cdr3_nt: TGTGCCAGCCTTGGTGGAGGGAGGAGCTCCTACAATGAGCAGTTCTTC
cdr3_length: 15; j_call: TRBJ1-3; clone_size: -; d_call: -; v_call: TRBV4-1; cdr3_aa: CASSQGQISGNTIYF; cdr3_nt: TGCGCCAGCAGCCAAGGACAGATCTCTGGAAACACCATATATTTT
cdr3_length: 18; j_call: TRBJ2-1; clone_size: -; d_call: TRBD1; v_call: TRBV29-1; cdr3_aa: CSVLGTVGQESSYNEQFF; cdr3_nt: TGCAGCGTTCTAGGAACCGTAGGACAGGAAAGCTCCTACAATGAGCAGTTCTTC
cdr3_length: 15; j_call: TRBJ2-7; clone_size: once; d_call: TRBD1; v_call: TRBV29-1; cdr3_aa: CSVEVSGQGHYEQYF; cdr3_nt: TGCAGCGTTGAAGTATCAGGACAGGGGCACTACGAGCAGTACTTC
cdr3_length: 15; j_call: TRBJ2-7; clone_size: -; d_call: -; v_call: TRBV6-5; cdr3_aa: CASSYRTTDAYEQYF; cdr3_nt: TGTGCCAGCAGTTACAGGACCACGGACGCCTACGAGCAGTACTTC
cdr3_length: 14; j_call: TRBJ1-1; clone_size: -; d_call: -; v_call: TRBV5-1; cdr3_aa: CASSLASRLAEAFF; cdr3_nt: TGCGCCAGCAGCTTGGCCTCGCGGCTCGCTGAAGCTTTCTTT
cdr3_length: 16; j_call: TRBJ2-3; clone_size: -; d_call: -; v_call: TRBV5-1; cdr3_aa: CASSLPLTGEVDTQYF; cdr3_nt: TGCGCCAGCAGCCTGCCCCTTACAGGGGAGGTGGATACGCAGTATTTT
cdr3_length: 14; j_call: TRBJ2-3; clone_size: -; d_call: TRBD1; v_call: TRBV9; cdr3_aa: CASSEGQESDTQYF; cdr3_nt: TGTGCCAGCAGCGAGGGACAGGAATCAGATACGCAGTATTTT
cdr3_length: 15; j_call: TRBJ1-4; clone_size: -; d_call: -; v_call: TRBV6-1; cdr3_aa: CASSEQGLVNEKLFF; cdr3_nt: TGTGCCAGCAGTGAGCAGGGATTAGTCAATGAAAAACTGTTTTTT
cdr3_length: 15; j_call: TRBJ2-6; clone_size: -; d_call: -; v_call: TRBV5-1; cdr3_aa: CASSFRISGANVLTF; cdr3_nt: TGCGCCAGCAGCTTTAGAATCTCTGGGGCCAACGTCCTGACTTTC
cdr3_length: 16; j_call: TRBJ1-3; clone_size: -; d_call: -; v_call: TRBV30; cdr3_aa: CAWSGASRGSGNTIYF; cdr3_nt: TGTGCCTGGAGTGGGGCCTCCAGGGGATCTGGAAACACCATATATTTT
cdr3_length: 13; j_call: TRBJ2-3; clone_size: -; d_call: -; v_call: TRBV7-2; cdr3_aa: CASSRKTTDTQYF; cdr3_nt: TGTGCCAGCAGCCGAAAGACCACAGATACGCAGTATTTT
cdr3_length: 15; j_call: TRBJ2-3; clone_size: -; d_call: TRBD2; v_call: TRBV19; cdr3_aa: CASGGTSGRRDTQYF; cdr3_nt: TGTGCCAGTGGGGGGACTAGCGGGAGGAGGGATACGCAGTATTTT
cdr3_length: 17; j_call: TRBJ2-4; clone_size: -; d_call: -; v_call: TRBV19; cdr3_aa: CASSRTGADLAKNIQYF; cdr3_nt: TGTGCCAGTAGTAGGACTGGGGCAGATCTAGCCAAAAACATTCAGTACTTC
cdr3_length: 15; j_call: TRBJ2-7; clone_size: -; d_call: -; v_call: TRBV13; cdr3_aa: CASRNRPGGRHEQYF; cdr3_nt: TGTGCCAGCAGGAATAGACCAGGGGGGAGGCACGAGCAGTACTTC
cdr3_length: 14; j_call: TRBJ2-1; clone_size: -; d_call: TRBD2; v_call: TRBV5-1; cdr3_aa: CASSFAGDYNEQFF; cdr3_nt: TGCGCCAGCAGCTTCGCGGGAGACTACAATGAGCAGTTCTTC
cdr3_length: 15; j_call: TRBJ2-6; clone_size: -; d_call: -; v_call: TRBV7-8; cdr3_aa: CASSFQLPGANVLTF; cdr3_nt: TGTGCCAGCAGCTTCCAGTTACCTGGGGCCAACGTCCTGACTTTC
cdr3_length: 13; j_call: TRBJ2-7; clone_size: -; d_call: -; v_call: TRBV7-2; cdr3_aa: CASSLGVSYEQYF; cdr3_nt: TGTGCCAGCAGCTTAGGGGTGAGCTACGAGCAGTACTTC
cdr3_length: 16; j_call: TRBJ1-1; clone_size: -; d_call: TRBD1; v_call: TRBV5-1; cdr3_aa: CASSPGQGDLNTEAFF; cdr3_nt: TGCGCCAGCAGCCCCGGACAGGGGGATCTGAACACTGAAGCTTTCTTT
cdr3_length: 12; j_call: TRBJ2-2; clone_size: -; d_call: -; v_call: TRBV9; cdr3_aa: CASSVVSGELFF; cdr3_nt: TGTGCCAGCAGCGTAGTTTCCGGGGAGCTGTTTTTT
cdr3_length: 15; j_call: TRBJ2-1; clone_size: -; d_call: -; v_call: TRBV27; cdr3_aa: CASSFRAAIYNEQFF; cdr3_nt: TGTGCCAGCAGTTTCCGAGCGGCAATCTACAATGAGCAGTTCTTC
cdr3_length: 14; j_call: TRBJ1-2; clone_size: -; d_call: -; v_call: TRBV27; cdr3_aa: CASSSDRANYGYTF; cdr3_nt: TGTGCCAGCAGTTCGGACAGAGCTAACTATGGCTACACCTTC
cdr3_length: 16; j_call: TRBJ1-1; clone_size: -; d_call: -; v_call: TRBV4-2; cdr3_aa: CASSKVPQGLGTEAFF; cdr3_nt: TGTGCCAGCAGCAAAGTCCCGCAGGGGCTGGGAACTGAAGCTTTCTTT
cdr3_length: 14; j_call: TRBJ2-5; clone_size: -; d_call: -; v_call: TRBV6-5; cdr3_aa: CASSSLPVVETQYF; cdr3_nt: TGTGCCAGCAGTTCCCTCCCCGTAGTGGAGACCCAGTACTTC
cdr3_length: 14; j_call: TRBJ2-7; clone_size: -; d_call: -; v_call: TRBV5-5; cdr3_aa: CASSLFWGVDEQYF; cdr3_nt: TGTGCCAGCAGCTTGTTCTGGGGCGTGGACGAGCAGTACTTC
cdr3_length: 15; j_call: TRBJ1-1; clone_size: -; d_call: -; v_call: TRBV6-5; cdr3_aa: CASSYSGGQDTEAFF; cdr3_nt: TGTGCCAGCAGTTACTCGGGGGGGCAGGACACTGAAGCTTTCTTT
cdr3_length: 15; j_call: TRBJ2-7; clone_size: -; d_call: TRBD2; v_call: TRBV4-1; cdr3_aa: CASSHVLAEIYEQYF; cdr3_nt: TGCGCCAGCAGCCACGTGCTAGCGGAGATCTACGAGCAGTACTTC
cdr3_length: 15; j_call: TRBJ2-1; clone_size: -; d_call: -; v_call: TRBV6-1; cdr3_aa: CASSVAANSYNEQFF; cdr3_nt: TGTGCCAGCAGTGTAGCGGCTAATAGCTACAATGAGCAGTTCTTC
cdr3_length: 14; j_call: TRBJ2-7; clone_size: -; d_call: TRBD1; v_call: TRBV18; cdr3_aa: CASSQGQGDYEQYF; cdr3_nt: TGTGCCAGCTCACAGGGACAGGGAGATTACGAGCAGTACTTC
cdr3_length: 13; j_call: TRBJ2-5; clone_size: -; d_call: -; v_call: TRBV4-3; cdr3_aa: CASSQDTTETQYF; cdr3_nt: TGCGCCAGCAGCCAAGATACGACAGAGACCCAGTACTTC
cdr3_length: 16; j_call: TRBJ2-3; clone_size: -; d_call: -; v_call: TRBV7-9; cdr3_aa: CASSLGGGVSSDTQYF; cdr3_nt: TGTGCCAGCAGCTTAGGGGGCGGGGTGTCATCCGATACGCAGTATTTT
cdr3_length: 15; j_call: TRBJ2-5; clone_size: -; d_call: TRBD2; v_call: TRBV27; cdr3_aa: CASKRLAGDEETQYF; cdr3_nt: TGTGCCAGCAAAAGACTAGCGGGAGATGAGGAGACCCAGTACTTC
cdr3_length: 13; j_call: TRBJ1-3; clone_size: -; d_call: -; v_call: TRBV4-3; cdr3_aa: CASSPRLGNTIYF; cdr3_nt: TGCGCCAGCAGCCCTCGTCTGGGAAACACCATATATTTT
cdr3_length: 16; j_call: TRBJ1-5; clone_size: -; d_call: TRBD1; v_call: TRBV7-2; cdr3_aa: CASSDRGTGGGQPQHF; cdr3_nt: TGTGCCAGCAGCGATAGGGGGACAGGGGGCGGTCAGCCCCAGCATTTT
cdr3_length: 18; j_call: TRBJ2-2; clone_size: -; d_call: TRBD2; v_call: TRBV14; cdr3_aa: CASSPLSRLAGHTGELFF; cdr3_nt: TGTGCCAGCAGCCCGTTATCTCGGCTAGCGGGCCACACCGGGGAGCTGTTTTTT
cdr3_length: 18; j_call: TRBJ2-3; clone_size: -; d_call: TRBD2; v_call: TRBV10-3; cdr3_aa: CAISEPRTSGSVTDTQYF; cdr3_nt: TGTGCCATCAGTGAACCAAGGACTAGCGGGAGCGTAACAGATACGCAGTATTTT
cdr3_length: 15; j_call: TRBJ1-1; clone_size: -; d_call: -; v_call: TRBV25-1; cdr3_aa: CASMGPPGADTEAFF; cdr3_nt: TGTGCCAGCATGGGGCCACCGGGGGCCGACACTGAAGCTTTCTTT
cdr3_length: 15; j_call: TRBJ2-3; clone_size: -; d_call: TRBD2; v_call: TRBV19; cdr3_aa: CASNLGTSGINTQYF; cdr3_nt: TGTGCCAGTAATCTGGGTACTAGCGGGATAAATACGCAGTATTTT
cdr3_length: 11; j_call: TRBJ2-1; clone_size: -; d_call: -; v_call: TRBV18; cdr3_aa: CASSPRAEQFF; cdr3_nt: TGTGCCAGCTCACCACGAGCGGAGCAGTTCTTC
cdr3_length: 18; j_call: TRBJ2-6; clone_size: -; d_call: TRBD2; v_call: TRBV5-1; cdr3_aa: CASSFEAGGRSGANVLTF; cdr3_nt: TGCGCCAGCAGCTTCGAAGCGGGAGGGAGGTCTGGGGCCAACGTCCTGACTTTC
cdr3_length: 14; j_call: TRBJ1-3; clone_size: -; d_call: -; v_call: TRBV2; cdr3_aa: CASADRTAGNTIYF; cdr3_nt: TGTGCCAGCGCCGATCGGACGGCCGGAAACACCATATATTTT
cdr3_length: 15; j_call: TRBJ2-1; clone_size: -; d_call: TRBD2; v_call: TRBV7-9; cdr3_aa: CASSHQREGRNEQFF; cdr3_nt: TGTGCCAGCAGCCACCAGCGGGAGGGCCGCAATGAGCAGTTCTTC
cdr3_length: 16; j_call: TRBJ1-1; clone_size: -; d_call: -; v_call: TRBV5-1; cdr3_aa: CASSLTGSLMNTEAFF; cdr3_nt: TGCGCCAGCAGCTTGACAGGGTCTCTCATGAACACTGAAGCTTTCTTT